What follows describes a single T cell receptor (beta chain). Its antigen remains unknown. The sample comes from a study of siplizumab effects on memory and regulatory T cells. Repertoires were generated with immunoSEQ multiplex PCR, while TCRdb's copy carries only in-frame clones and drops some. The data show roughly 75,000 clones, with roughly 93% seen just once and 4.5% to 6.5% held by the top ten. Study results and limitations: Unstimulated subsets accounted for the mapping of only a minor share of the clones that were alloreactive. Siplizumab gave mappable alloreactive CD4+ clones an average Treg-derived fraction of approximately 69%, against under 35% in controls. Researchers could not give a naive or memory phenotype to roughly 80-97% of proliferating CD4+ or CD8+ clones. Naive T cells were seemingly more diverse than memory cells, and major contributions to the alloresponse seemed to be made by them.

The V gene's germline CDR1 is MNHEY and CDR2 SVGAGI. There are 14 residues in the CDR3. Trimming left V 2 bases short and J 5 bases short, with 10 bases between. The origin of this receptor is a human donor in good health. Sequencing was done on a sample of CD8+ T cells sorted from blood. The gene calls are TRBV6-5 and TRBJ2-4; a weak D match, TRBD1 (6 bases). The CDR3 spells CASSYGGQQNIQYF. The CDR3 DNA reads as TGTGCCAGCAGTTACGGCGGACAGCAAAACATTCAGTACTTC.